These 27 T cell receptor beta chains were all obtained from the same sample, sequenced in a study of identical twins (TCRdb year 2016). Libraries were prepared through 5' RACE. Sequencing took place on an Illumina HiSeq 2000. The public reads were run again by TCRdb, first through fastp at Q25 and then through MiXCR, and only productive beta chains were kept. Merged by CDR3 protein, the rows form single entries marked with the most common genes and DNA. This sample gives about 720,000 distinct CDR3 sequences in total; approximately 9% of them show up just once. The ten most abundant clones make up approximately 0.89% of the sample. The same data also went into a second study, on yellow fever vaccine responses in identical twins.

Input material: PBMCs. These receptors were collected from a woman between 18 and 29 years old in good health.

In this sample, this clonotype turned up a few times. The V and J genes are TRBV15 and TRBJ2-6; D call uncertain. The germline V gene has CDR1 LNHNV and CDR2 YYDKDF (reference sequence). Trimming took off 5 bases at V and 2 bases at J, with 10 bases between the two ends. The CDR3 has 15 residues. In DNA, the CDR3 is TGTGCCACCAGCCCCTCCGCCCCTGGGGCCAACGTCCTGACTTTC. Translation gives CATSPSAPGANVLTF.

This clonotype was counted at least ten times. The chain uses TRBV24-1 and TRBJ2-1; 7 positions agree with TRBD1. The V and J ends lost 3 bases and 3 bases, in that order; junction bases with no gene match: 4. The length of the CDR3 is 15 residues. Looked up from germline, CDR1 is KGHDR and CDR2 is SFDVKD. The CDR3 DNA reads as TGTGCCACCAGTGATGCAAGGACAGGCTACAATGAGCAGTTCTTC. It yields the protein CATSDARTGYNEQFF.

V is TRBV12-3 or TRBV12-4 and J is TRBJ2-3; a weak D match, TRBD2 (7 bases). Trimming removed 6 bases from V and 3 bases from J, with 13 bases in between. The CDR3 length is 14 residues. In nucleotides, the CDR3 is TGTGCCAGCAGGAGGGGGGGGGCAACAGATACGCAGTATTTT. Amino acids: CASRRGGATDTQYF.

In this sample, this clonotype turned up many times. J is TRBJ1-3 and V is TRBV5-6, with D unresolved. The germline V gene encodes CDR1 SGHDT and CDR2 YYEEEE. Trimming took off 0 bases at V and 4 bases at J, with 14 bases between the two ends. The CDR3 is 16 amino acids. The CDR3 region has the DNA TGTGCCAGCAGCTTGGGGTCGGAGGGTGCAGGAAACACCATATATTTT. Translated: CASSLGSEGAGNTIYF.

This clonotype was seen many times. V usage is TRBV29-1 and J usage is TRBJ2-3, with 14 bases matching TRBD2. The V gene's germline CDR1 is SQVTM and CDR2 ANQGSEA. This CDR3 is built from 16 residues. Germline trimming cut 1 base from V and 1 base from J; bases unmatched to any gene: 1. CDR3 DNA sequence: TGCAGCGTTGAAGGACTAGCGGGAGGGCGCACAGATACGCAGTATTTT. This gives the protein CSVEGLAGGRTDTQYF.

This chain joins TRBV11-2 and TRBJ2-2; D unresolved. The V gene lost 7 bases and the J gene lost 9 bases, with 18 bases spanning the gap. Germline V gives CDR1 SGHAT, CDR2 FQNNGV. The CDR3 is 14 amino acids. The CDR3 DNA is TGTGCCAGCACCACGCGAGTAGGCTGGCGGGAGCTGTTTTTT. Translating it yields CASTTRVGWRELFF.

The J gene is TRBJ2-1, the V gene TRBV14, with TRBD2 matching over 8 bases. V lost 4 bases and J lost 2; bases outside the gene matches: 4. Germline V gives CDR1 SGHDN, CDR2 FVKESK. The CDR3 spans 15 residues. This chain's CDR3 is CASSRGTRAYNEQFF. DNA for the CDR3: TGTGCCAGCAGCCGAGGGACTAGAGCCTACAATGAGCAGTTCTTC.

This clonotype came up many times. The rearrangement links TRBV24-1 to TRBJ2-3, with D possibly being TRBD2 (5 bases). Germline values: CDR1 KGHDR, CDR2 SFDVKD. V was pared by 1 base and J by 4 bases, with 11 bases between. This CDR3 comprises 15 residues. The CDR3 protein is CATSDLSGGPDTQYF. As DNA, the CDR3 is TGTGCCACCAGTGATTTAAGTGGAGGCCCAGATACGCAGTATTTT.

A few counts support this clonotype. This rearrangement joins TRBV20-1 to TRBJ2-3; 7 positions match TRBD2. V dropped 1 base and J dropped 0; count of bases not matched to a gene: 10. The CDR3 totals 17 residues. Germline-derived CDR1 and CDR2 are DFQATT and SNEGSKA (reference sequence). The CDR3: CSARGLGLAASTDTQYF. The DNA of the CDR3 is TGCAGTGCTAGAGGACTAGGTCTAGCGGCGAGCACAGATACGCAGTATTTT.

J is TRBJ2-7 and V is TRBV6-5; no definite D call. The CDR3 is made up of 15 amino acids. Trimming took 2 bases from V and 6 from J, leaving 17 bases between them. Per germline, CDR1 MNHEY and CDR2 SVGAGI. CDR3 loop: CASSYGFGLAREQYF. The CDR3 nucleotides read TGTGCCAGCAGTTACGGGTTCGGATTGGCTCGCGAGCAGTACTTC.

The rearrangement uses TRBV6-2 or TRBV6-3 and TRBJ1-1; maybe TRBD1 (6 bases). Germline CDR1 and CDR2: MNHEY and SVGEGT. V was clipped by 5 bases and J by 4 bases, with 14 bases between them. CDR3 length equals 14 residues. The DNA of the CDR3 is TGTGCCAGCAGTCCAACAGGGTGGGGCACTGAAGCTTTCTTT. This gives the protein CASSPTGWGTEAFF.

This clonotype has only a few counts. The genes are TRBV29-1 and TRBJ1-1, with D maybe TRBD1 (5 bases). Germline CDR1 is SQVTM and CDR2 is ANQGSEA. The CDR3 contains 13 residues. With 6 bases removed from V and 6 bases from J, the gap between germline ends came to 17 bases. The CDR3: CSVTVSGASEAFF. The CDR3 nucleotides are TGCAGCGTCACTGTAAGCGGGGCCTCTGAAGCTTTCTTT.

This clonotype turned up a few times. The gene calls are TRBV11-2 and TRBJ2-7; no definite D call. Trimming stripped 3 bases from V and 7 bases from J, with 10 bases between. The CDR3 has 12 residues. Germline V gene data show CDR1 as SGHAT and CDR2 as FQNNGV. CDR3 in DNA: TGTGCCAGCAGCTTCAAGGGTTGGGAGCAGTACTTC. It codes for CASSFKGWEQYF.

This clonotype was seen repeatedly, ten times or more. The chain has TRBV12-3 or TRBV12-4 and TRBJ1-3; 7 bases fit TRBD1. Trimming at V came to 6 bases and at J to 4 bases, leaving 6 bases not matched to a gene. The CDR3 has 14 residues. The chain's CDR3 is CASRKTGLGNTIYF. CDR3 in DNA: TGTGCCAGCAGAAAGACAGGGCTGGGAAACACCATATATTTT.

The rearrangement joins TRBV12-3 or TRBV12-4 to TRBJ1-5; 10 bases fit TRBD1. CDR3 length: 17 residues. The ends lost 6 bases at V and 1 base at J; junction bases unmatched: 9. The CDR3 sequence is CASSPGTGAESNQPQHF. The CDR3 DNA sequence: TGTGCCAGCAGCCCCGGGACAGGGGCCGAAAGCAATCAGCCCCAGCATTTT.

In this sample, this clonotype turned up a few times. The rearrangement links TRBV7-9 to TRBJ2-2; tentative D call: TRBD2 (7 bases). Germline CDR1 SEHNR, CDR2 FQNEAQ (reference sequence). CDR3 size: 16 residues. V was shortened by 5 bases and J by 2 bases, with 15 bases between the two germline ends. Here the CDR3 reads CASSQGGAVNTGELFF. As DNA, the CDR3 is TGTGCCAGCAGCCAAGGGGGGGCGGTCAACACCGGGGAGCTGTTTTTT.

Details on this clonotype: Given a much more abundant clone one base away, this may be a read error. The rearrangement links TRBV20-1 to TRBJ2-3; 10 bases match TRBD2. Germline CDR1 reads DFQATT; CDR2 reads SNEGSKA (reference sequence). This CDR3 contains 17 residues. The CDR3 DNA reads as TGCTGTGCTAGCTCCCCTAGCGGGAGATCGGGCACAGATACGCAGTATTTT. This encodes CCASSPSGRSGTDTQYF.

This clonotype was seen ten or more times. The chain couples TRBV4-3 to TRBJ2-7; D is ambiguous. Per the germline V gene, CDR1 is LGHNA and CDR2 is YSLEER. The CDR3 sequence is 15 residues long. Trimming left V 1 base short and J 5 bases short, with 15 bases between. The CDR3 loop reads CASSQVLDPQDEQYF. CDR3 DNA sequence: TGCGCCAGCAGCCAAGTTCTGGACCCTCAGGACGAGCAGTACTTC.

This clonotype was picked up many times. The genes are TRBV27 and TRBJ2-7; 12 positions match TRBD2. The CDR3 is 15 amino acids. The germline gives CDR1 MNHEY, CDR2 SMNVEV (reference sequence). Germline trimming cut 4 bases from V and 4 bases from J; bases unmatched to any gene: 5. The CDR3 here is CASSSQTSGGYEQYF. The CDR3 nucleotides are TGTGCCAGCAGTTCCCAGACTAGCGGGGGTTACGAGCAGTACTTC.

This clonotype was seen more than once but under ten times. The chain is built from TRBV28 and TRBJ2-7, with TRBD2 identical over 7 bases. Per germline, CDR1 MDHEN and CDR2 SYDVKM. V shed 5 bases and J 6 bases; nucleotides not matched to a gene: 13. This CDR3 region has 15 residues. As DNA, the CDR3 is TGTGCCAGCAGTACGGGGGGTGCGGGGCCCTTCGAGCAGTACTTC. Protein sequence: CASSTGGAGPFEQYF. The variable domain in full, completed from reference TRBV28 and TRBJ2-7, reads DVKVTQSSRYLVKRTGEKVFLECVQDMDHENMFWYRQDPGLGLRLIYFSYDVKMKEKGDIPEGYSVSREKKERFSLILESASTNQTSMYLCASSTGGAGPFEQYFGPGTRLTVT.

The chain links TRBV15 to TRBJ2-3, with a tentative D call TRBD1 (5 bases). Germline assignment: CDR1 LNHNV and CDR2 YYDKDF (reference sequence). V lost 5 bases, J lost 0 bases, and 9 bases lay in between. This CDR3 is 14 amino acids long. Here the CDR3 DNA reads TGTGCCACCAGCCGACAGATAAGCACAGATACGCAGTATTTT. Residues: CATSRQISTDTQYF.

The J gene is TRBJ2-1, the V gene TRBV7-6, with 8 bases aligning to TRBD1. This CDR3 contains 14 residues. V lost 4 bases and J lost 6; bases outside the gene matches: 5. Germline loops: CDR1 SGHVS, CDR2 FNYEAQ. For the CDR3, the DNA is TGTGCCAGCAGCTATGGACAGGGCATCAATGAGCAGTTCTTC. This gives the protein CASSYGQGINEQFF.

This clonotype was seen more than once but under ten times. The gene calls are TRBV7-6 and TRBJ1-4; 7 bases map to TRBD1. Trimming removed 5 bases from V and 5 bases from J; junction bases left unmatched: 11. The CDR3 consists of 16 residues. The germline CDR1 and CDR2 sequences are SGHVS and FNYEAQ. CDR3 sequence (DNA): TGTGCCAGCAGCCTTTCACAGGGGTGGGGAAATGAAAAACTGTTTTTT. Amino acids: CASSLSQGWGNEKLFF.

The CDR3 DNA reads TGTGCCAGCCGGAAAGGGCCTAGCGGGATCTCCTACGAGCAGTACTTC. Translated, it gives CASRKGPSGISYEQYF. The V and J genes are TRBV7-8 and TRBJ2-7, with 9 bases that match TRBD2. The CDR3 length is 16 residues. After removal of 8 bases from V and 0 bases from J, the junction contained 11 bases not matched to a gene. Germline CDR1 is SGHVS and CDR2 is FQNEAQ.

The V and J genes are TRBV20-1 and TRBJ2-7, with TRBD2 matching over 9 bases. Germline assignment: CDR1 DFQATT and CDR2 SNEGSKA (reference sequence). CDR3 size: 16 residues. The junction had 14 bases not matched to a gene; V was cut back by 5 bases and J by 3 bases. The DNA of the CDR3 is TGCAGTGCTCCGATGGGGGGCCTAGCGGGGAACTACGAGCAGTACTTC. Protein sequence: CSAPMGGLAGNYEQYF.

This clonotype was seen repeatedly, ten times or more. This rearrangement joins TRBV3-1 to TRBJ1-6; D unresolved. CDR3 length: 12 amino acids. Germline values: CDR1 LGHDT, CDR2 YNNKEL (reference sequence). Trimming took 3 bases from V and 10 from J, leaving 7 bases between them. CDR3: CASSQQGSPLHF. The CDR3 DNA sequence: TGTGCCAGCAGCCAGCAAGGATCACCCCTCCACTTT. Using reference TRBV3-1 and TRBJ1-6 for the parts outside the CDR3, the full variable domain is DTAVSQTPKYLVTQMGNDKSIKCEQNLGHDTMYWYKQDSKKFLKIMFSYNNKELIINETVPNRFSPKSPDKAHLNLHINSLELGDSAVYFCASSQQGSPLHFGNGTRLTVT.

In its sample, this clonotype was seen a few times. The chain is built from TRBV5-1 and TRBJ2-1, with 12 bases identical to TRBD2. The CDR3 extends over 13 amino acids. After removal of 9 bases from V and 8 bases from J, the junction contained 6 bases not matched to a gene. Germline V gene sequence: CDR1 SGHRS, CDR2 YFSETQ. CDR3 amino acids: CATATSGRDEQFF. CDR3 nucleotides: TGCGCCACCGCGACTAGCGGGAGAGATGAGCAGTTCTTC.